One sample yielded the 27 T cell receptor beta chains listed below, sequenced in a study of regulatory T cells in long-lasting Graves disease. Time point reported: persistent/refractory GD, antithyroid drugs over 5 years with positive TRAb. PBMC-extracted RNA yielded the TCR library. Sequencing libraries for TCR beta were prepared with iRepertoire HTBI primers and Arm-PCR of CDR3 regions. TCRdb re-called the multiplex PCR reads through MiXCR, storing one row per CDR3 protein. Of 600,000 to 850,000 distinct CDR3 sequences listed, 30% are singletons. Sequenced material: peripheral blood mononuclear cells (PBMCs), taken when the disease was refractory, from a patient treated with antithyroid drugs. The source is a female donor with Graves disease.

This clonotype has ten or more counts. V is TRBV28 and J is TRBJ2-5; maybe TRBD2 (6 bases). The germline gives CDR1 MDHEN, CDR2 SYDVKM. This CDR3 spans 19 amino acids. V gave up 3 bases and J gave up 5 bases, with 28 bases separating them. CDR3 DNA sequence: TGTGCCAGCAGTTTTAGTTGGTCTCTCTCTAGCGAGGGCGGGGAGACCCAGTACTTC. Translating gives CASSFSWSLSSEGGETQYF.

This clonotype was seen only a few times. The chain employs TRBV24-1 and TRBJ1-5; no clear D gene. This CDR3 is 17 amino acids long. CDR1 KGHDR and CDR2 SFDVKD come from the germline V gene. Trimming stripped 2 bases from V and 0 bases from J, with 13 bases between. The CDR3 loop is CATSDYSRSDSNQPQHF. The CDR3 nucleotides are TGTGCCACCAGTGATTACTCAAGGTCGGATAGCAATCAGCCCCAGCATTTT.

The chain has TRBV3-1 and TRBJ1-2; D is possibly TRBD1 (5 bases). Germline-derived CDR1 and CDR2 are LGHDT and YNNKEL (reference sequence). The CDR3 extends over 17 amino acids. Trimming shortened V by 0 bases and J by 7 bases, and 21 bases separated the two germline ends. CDR3 region: CASSQDAVGGGVLGYTF. In nucleotides, the CDR3 is TGTGCCAGCAGCCAAGATGCGGTCGGAGGAGGGGTGCTTGGCTACACCTTC. Combining the CDR3 with reference TRBV3-1 and TRBJ1-2 gives the whole variable domain DTAVSQTPKYLVTQMGNDKSIKCEQNLGHDTMYWYKQDSKKFLKIMFSYNNKELIINETVPNRFSPKSPDKAHLNLHINSLELGDSAVYFCASSQDAVGGGVLGYTFGSGTRLTVV.

Here the CDR3 DNA reads TGTGCCAGCAGTGGACTAGCGGGAGGGCCCAACGAGCAGTACTTC. It encodes CASSGLAGGPNEQYF. This chain uses TRBV2 with TRBJ2-7; 14 positions match TRBD2. The CDR3 extends over 15 amino acids. V lost 4 bases, J lost 5 bases, and 4 bases stayed unmatched. Germline CDR1 SNHLY, CDR2 FYNNEI.

This clonotype was seen a handful of times. CDR3 DNA sequence: TGTGCCAGCAACTCCAGGGGGTATAATTCACCCCTCCACTTT. Its protein is CASNSRGYNSPLHF. The gene calls are TRBV25-1 and TRBJ1-6, with 7 bases that match TRBD1. The CDR3 contains 14 residues. The V segment lost 7 bases and the J segment 4 bases; nucleotides outside the gene matches: 4. The germline V gene encodes CDR1 MGHDK and CDR2 SYGVNS.

This clonotype appeared once. An end of the junction differs from the germline gene, which may be a read error. This rearrangement joins TRBV28 to TRBJ2-7, with D possibly being TRBD1 or TRBD2 (5 bases each). CDR1 and CDR2 from the germline V gene are MDHEN and SYDVKM. The CDR3 extends over 16 amino acids. The CDR3 is CASSPNWGIRVGERYF. DNA of the CDR3: TGTGCCAGCAGTCCAAACTGGGGGATACGGGTCGGAGAGCGGTACTTC.

The chain has TRBV9 and TRBJ2-2; 12 bases are a match to TRBD2. Germline V gene lookup returns CDR1 SGDLS and CDR2 YYNGEE. The CDR3 runs 15 residues. Unmatched junction bases numbered 6, after V lost 3 bases and J lost 9 bases. The CDR3 loop reads CASSAASGRVRELFF. CDR3 coding DNA: TGTGCCAGCAGCGCCGCTAGCGGGAGGGTCCGGGAGCTGTTTTTT.

This clonotype appeared a few times. The J gene is TRBJ2-7, the V gene TRBV18; D may correspond to TRBD1 or TRBD2 (5 bases each). V was pared by 6 bases and J by 0 bases, with 15 bases between. The CDR3 totals 15 residues. In germline, CDR1 is KGHSH, CDR2 LQKENI. CDR3 nucleotide sequence: TGTGCCAGCTCTCTGGGGCGGGCCAGCTCCTACGAGCAGTACTTC. Encoded protein: CASSLGRASSYEQYF.

The rearrangement links TRBV4-2 to TRBJ2-7, with D perhaps matching TRBD2 (6 bases). The CDR3 runs 16 residues. CDR1 is LGHNA and CDR2 is YNFKEQ in the germline V gene. Trimming stripped 0 bases from V and 1 base from J, with 13 bases between. As DNA, the CDR3 is TGTGCCAGCAGCCAAGAGTGGCCTAGCGTATCCTACGAGCAGTACTTC. Translation gives CASSQEWPSVSYEQYF.

Ten or more counts support this clonotype. The rearrangement joins TRBV6-2 or TRBV6-3 to TRBJ2-7; 10 positions agree with TRBD1. Looked up from germline, CDR1 is MNHEY and CDR2 is SVGEGT. J was trimmed by 2 bases and V by 6 bases; bases with no gene match: 19. CDR3 size: 19 residues. CDR3 protein: CASSEGLSGDRGTPYEQYF. Here the CDR3 DNA reads TGTGCCAGCAGCGAAGGTCTAAGTGGGGACAGGGGAACCCCCTACGAGCAGTACTTC.

V is TRBV11-2 and J is TRBJ1-3, with D hard to call. Germline values: CDR1 SGHAT, CDR2 FQNNGV. V was cut by 5 bases and J by 0 bases, with 11 bases left in between. The CDR3 runs to 15 residues. The CDR3 coding sequence is TGTGCCAGCAGCCTTAGAGCGAGCTCTGGAAACACCATATATTTT. This translates into CASSLRASSGNTIYF.

V and J are TRBV4-1 and TRBJ2-5; unclear D gene. CDR3 size: 14 residues. Looked up from germline, CDR1 is MGHRA and CDR2 is YSYEKL. V was trimmed by 1 base and J by 3 bases, leaving 9 bases between them. The CDR3 sequence is CASSQVVVEETQYF. The CDR3 DNA follows: TGCGCCAGCAGCCAAGTCGTGGTAGAAGAGACCCAGTACTTC.

In its sample, this clonotype was seen many times. This chain uses TRBV6-1 with TRBJ1-5; D remains ambiguous. Per the germline V gene, CDR1 is MNHNS and CDR2 is SASEGT. V was trimmed by 6 bases and J by 2 bases, leaving 17 bases between them. CDR3 length: 16 amino acids. CDR3 DNA: TGTGCCAGCAGGAAAGAGACGGCGGTTGGCAATCAGCCCCAGCATTTT. Translation: CASRKETAVGNQPQHF.

The chain has TRBV3-1 and TRBJ1-1; maybe TRBD1 (5 bases). CDR3 length equals 12 residues. V lost 3 bases and J lost 6, with 8 bases in between. Germline CDR1 LGHDT, CDR2 YNNKEL (reference sequence). The DNA for the CDR3 is TGTGCCAGCAGCCAGGAGGGGCCTGAAGCTTTCTTT. Translating it yields CASSQEGPEAFF.

The gene calls are TRBV2 and TRBJ2-3, with TRBD2 matching 10 bases. With V trimmed by 0 bases and J by 4 bases, 7 bases remained unmatched. This CDR3 is 17 amino acids long. In germline, CDR1 is SNHLY, CDR2 FYNNEI. The DNA for the CDR3 is TGTGCCAGCAGTGAAGCGCCTAGCGGGAGAAGGGCAGATACGCAGTATTTT. It is translated as CASSEAPSGRRADTQYF.

This clonotype has a count of ten or more. The chain combines TRBV28 with TRBJ1-1; a possible D gene is TRBD1 (5 bases). CDR1 is MDHEN, CDR2 SYDVKM, per germline. The length of the CDR3 is 15 residues. The V gene lost 1 base and the J gene lost 0 bases, with 9 bases spanning the gap. DNA of the CDR3: TGTGCCAGCAGTTTATTTGCAGGGATGAACACTGAAGCTTTCTTT. Translation gives CASSLFAGMNTEAFF.

This clonotype was seen repeatedly, ten times or more. The rearrangement joins TRBV12-3 or TRBV12-4 to TRBJ2-5; D is ambiguous. Trimming took 4 bases from V and 3 from J, leaving 3 bases between them. This CDR3 comprises 11 residues. Written as DNA, the CDR3 is TGTGCCAGCAGTTACAAAGAGACCCAGTACTTC. Translated: CASSYKETQYF.

V and J are TRBV5-1 and TRBJ2-7, with 9 bases identical to TRBD2. The CDR3 covers 17 residues. The germline V gene encodes CDR1 SGHRS and CDR2 YFSETQ. V trimming: 2 bases; J trimming: 5 bases; junction bases outside the gene matches: 14. This CDR3 is CASSFKGSGRRDDEQYF. Written as DNA, the CDR3 is TGCGCCAGCAGCTTCAAGGGTAGCGGGAGAAGAGACGACGAGCAGTACTTC. The full variable domain, with the rest looked up from reference TRBV5-1 and TRBJ2-7, is KAGVTQTPRYLIKTRGQQVTLSCSPISGHRSVSWYQQTPGQGLQFLFEYFSETQRNKGNFPGRFSGRQFSNSRSEMNVSTLELGDSALYLCASSFKGSGRRDDEQYFGPGTRLTVT.

Turning to this clonotype: The conserved final phenylalanine or tryptophan is absent from the CDR3, which likely points to a read error. The chain couples TRBV5-1 to TRBJ2-7; a possible D gene is TRBD1 (7 bases). Germline V gives CDR1 SGHRS, CDR2 YFSETQ. V lost 0 bases and J 3 bases, leaving 16 bases between the germline ends. The CDR3 has 16 residues. CDR3 in DNA: TGCGCCAGCAGCTTGGAGGGGGCGGTAGCGGTCTACGAGCAGTACCTC. It yields the protein CASSLEGAVAVYEQYL.

This clonotype was counted a few times. The rearrangement joins TRBV20-1 to TRBJ1-5, with D perhaps TRBD1 (6 bases). This CDR3 is built from 17 residues. Germline CDR1 reads DFQATT; CDR2 reads SNEGSKA (reference sequence). The V end lost 6 bases, the J end lost 3 bases, and 24 bases lay between the germline ends. The CDR3 sequence is CSAPGSRTAFFNQPQHF. Written as DNA, the CDR3 is TGCAGTGCGCCGGGGTCACGGACAGCCTTTTTCAATCAGCCCCAGCATTTT.

This clonotype was recorded many times. Relative to the germline gene, one junction end is altered; a read error may explain this. This rearrangement joins TRBV6-1 to TRBJ2-7; D possibly corresponds to TRBD2 (5 bases). Germline V gene sequence: CDR1 MNHNS, CDR2 SASEGT. The length of the CDR3 is 13 residues. The CDR3 DNA reads as TGTGCCAGCAGTAAAGCGGCGGCCTACGAGCAGTACTTC. This translates into CASSKAAAYEQYF.

The chain employs TRBV30 and TRBJ2-5, with 7 bases identical to TRBD2. CDR3 length equals 14 residues. Per germline, CDR1 GTSNPN and CDR2 SVGIG (reference sequence). V dropped 1 base and J dropped 6; count of bases not matched to a gene: 8. Here the CDR3 reads CAWSDGGTMKTQYF. The CDR3 DNA sequence: TGTGCCTGGAGTGACGGCGGGACTATGAAGACCCAGTACTTC.

This clonotype occurred many times. This chain connects TRBV12-3 or TRBV12-4 to TRBJ2-1; 7 nucleotides match TRBD1. The length of the CDR3 is 16 residues. The ends lost 3 bases at V and 2 bases at J; junction bases unmatched: 7. Written as DNA, the CDR3 is TGTGCCAGCAGTTTTCATCATGGGACAGCCTACAATGAGCAGTTCTTC. Protein sequence: CASSFHHGTAYNEQFF.

This clonotype was recorded a few times. J is TRBJ2-5 and V is TRBV20-1; 8 bases align to TRBD2. Per the germline V gene, CDR1 is DFQATT and CDR2 is SNEGSKA (reference sequence). Losses at the gene ends were 3 bases for V and 4 bases for J; bases not matched to a gene: 4. This CDR3 region has 13 residues. As DNA, the CDR3 is TGCAGTGCTAGTTCCCGGGGGGGAGAGACCCAGTACTTC. Protein product: CSASSRGGETQYF.

The V and J genes are TRBV7-3 and TRBJ2-5, with D maybe TRBD1 (5 bases). V was shortened by 5 bases and J by 4 bases, with 17 bases between the two germline ends. This CDR3 has 15 amino acids. The germline CDR1 and CDR2 sequences are SGHTA and FQGTGA. CDR3 coding DNA: TGTGCCAGCAGCCAAAGTCGGCACAGGTTAGAGACCCAGTACTTC. This encodes CASSQSRHRLETQYF.

V usage is TRBV19 and J usage is TRBJ1-1, with D perhaps matching TRBD1 (5 bases). Germline V gene lookup returns CDR1 LNHDA and CDR2 SQIVND (reference sequence). CDR3 size: 15 residues. The ends were cut back, 4 bases at V and 2 bases at J, with 14 bases in the middle. The CDR3 nucleotides are TGTGCCAGTAGTAAACTGGGGACGGCAAACACTGAAGCTTTCTTT. Protein product: CASSKLGTANTEAFF.

The CDR3 is CASSSTGTGSGYTF. For the CDR3, the DNA is TGCGCCAGCAGCTCAACCGGGACAGGGTCTGGCTACACCTTC. This chain uses TRBV5-1 with TRBJ1-2, with 9 bases identical to TRBD1. The CDR3 totals 14 residues. With 3 bases clipped from V and 7 bases from J, the junction kept 7 bases outside the gene matches. CDR1 and CDR2 from the germline V gene are SGHRS and YFSETQ.